Included here is one T cell receptor (beta chain) sequence, with context. These data belong to a study of shared T cell receptors in the human thymus. Produced via immunoSEQ multiplex PCR; TCRdb's table is partial and in-frame only. The table lists about 660,000 clones, 70% to 90% of them singletons. V dropped 5 bases and J dropped 1 base, with 12 bases sitting between them. This CDR3 contains 15 residues. Germline values: CDR1 SGHTA, CDR2 FQGTGA. In addition, the sample was reused for a study of human thymus T cells. As that report states: Donors consisted of healthy Finnish infants (having corrective surgery for congenital heart defects).

Material for sequencing was thymocytes. The clonotype originates from a boy under two years old with a congenital heart defect. The chain employs TRBV7-3 and TRBJ2-1; D not certain. The CDR3 region has the DNA TGTGCCAGCAGCCCGTCTAACGGTTCCTACAATGAGCAGTTCTTC. As protein: CASSPSNGSYNEQFF.